This T cell receptor (beta chain) was observed in a study of blood T cells in healthy people across ages. General observations from the study: TCR beta diversity per million T cells fell roughly linearly with age. CMV status of donors was not determined, possibly confounding expanded clonotype changes.

This clonotype was counted a few times. Its antigen is undetermined. With a J-beta primer mix and a sample-barcoded 5' primer, a second PCR ran 7 to 11 cycles. TCRdb independently ran MiXCR on the 5' RACE reads; one entry per CDR3 protein. The sample has about 930,000 distinct CDR3 sequences, 29% seen once; the top ten hold roughly 10%. Trimming shortened V by 0 bases and J by 6 bases, and 13 bases separated the two germline ends. Germline lookup yields CDR1 SGHRS and CDR2 YFSETQ. The CDR3 totals 14 residues. This sample was shared with a second study, whose subject was T cells of mothers and their children.

The chain uses TRBV5-1 and TRBJ2-7; D gene uncertain. The sequence was collected from a woman aged 40-49 years in good health. Material for sequencing was blood. CDR3: CASSLDQVGGEQYF. The CDR3 bases are TGCGCCAGCAGCTTGGACCAGGTTGGTGGCGAGCAGTACTTC.